Below, 13 T cell receptor beta chains from the same sample are listed, as sequenced in a study of blood T cell repertoires in COVID-19. TCRdb's table, derived via immunoSEQ multiplex PCR, lists solely in-frame clones and lacks some. The table has about 69,000 clones, about four fifths seen once. What was sequenced was peripheral blood. These receptors were taken from a human donor in a cohort sampled during active COVID-19.

This clone showed up just once. The J gene is TRBJ2-3, the V gene TRBV10-3; D perhaps matches TRBD1 (5 bases). Germline V gene lookup returns CDR1 ENHRY and CDR2 SYGVKD. The CDR3 contains 17 residues. Trimming pared 3 bases from V and 3 bases from J, leaving 19 bases between. The CDR3 coding sequence is TGTGCCATCAGTGACTCCACGGGCGGCAGGGAAACAGATACGCAGTATTTT. It is translated as CAISDSTGGRETDTQYF.

The chain carries TRBV5-8 and TRBJ2-1; TRBD2 is a possible D gene (6 bases). The CDR3 contains 13 residues. V lost 7 bases and J 9 bases, leaving 17 bases between the germline ends. Germline V gene sequence: CDR1 SGHTS, CDR2 YDEGEE. CDR3: CASRRLGGAEQFF. As DNA, the CDR3 is TGTGCCAGCCGGCGACTAGGAGGGGCTGAGCAGTTCTTC.

The J gene is TRBJ2-2, the V gene TRBV5-1, with a weak D call TRBD1 (5 bases). Germline values: CDR1 SGHRS, CDR2 YFSETQ. The CDR3 loop spans 17 amino acids. V shed 2 bases and J shed 0 bases, with 14 bases lying between them. CDR3: CASSLISGHANTGELFF. The CDR3 nucleotides are TGCGCCAGCAGCTTAATATCCGGACATGCGAACACCGGGGAGCTGTTTTTT.

The rearrangement links TRBV28 to TRBJ2-7, with 8 bases identical to TRBD1. V lost 4 bases and J lost 7; bases outside the gene matches: 9. Germline CDR1 reads MDHEN; CDR2 reads SYDVKM. This CDR3 region has 14 residues. CDR3 DNA: TGTGCCAGCAGTTCGACAGGGGAATTGGGGGAGCAGTACTTC. Translating it yields CASSSTGELGEQYF.

This rearrangement joins TRBV23-1 to TRBJ1-2, with D possibly matching TRBD1 (6 bases). TRBV23-1 is placed among ORFs of uncertain function. The CDR3 totals 15 residues. V was shortened by 2 bases and J by 0 bases, with 10 bases between the two germline ends. The CDR3 protein is CASSQTGPANYGYTF. DNA for the CDR3: TGCGCCAGCAGTCAAACAGGGCCGGCTAACTATGGCTACACCTTC.

This rearrangement joins TRBV7-9 to TRBJ2-7; the match to TRBD1 covers 8 bases. This CDR3 is 15 amino acids long. Germline V lookup: CDR1 SEHNR, CDR2 FQNEAQ (reference sequence). V was clipped by 5 bases and J by 1 base; unmatched bases: 7. This CDR3 is CASSEGTGVSYEQYF. For the CDR3, the DNA is TGTGCCAGCAGCGAAGGGACAGGTGTGTCCTACGAGCAGTACTTC.

CDR3 sequence reads: CASSFALPGGSETQYF. In DNA form, the CDR3 reads TGCGCCAGCAGCTTTGCACTACCCGGGGGATCCGAGACCCAGTACTTC. The chain recombines TRBV5-1 with TRBJ2-5, with a tentative D call TRBD2 (6 bases). The V gene's germline CDR1 is SGHRS and CDR2 YFSETQ. V was cut by 2 bases and J by 5 bases, with 19 bases left in between. This CDR3 has 16 amino acids.

The chain uses TRBV9 and TRBJ2-5, with 8 bases aligning to TRBD2. CDR3 length: 15 residues. Trimming removed 3 bases from V and 2 bases from J; junction bases left unmatched: 6. Germline V gene lookup returns CDR1 SGDLS and CDR2 YYNGEE. The DNA for the CDR3 is TGTGCCAGCAGCGCCGGACTAGCTTCTCAAGAGACCCAGTACTTC. Translated, it gives CASSAGLASQETQYF.

This clone was recorded once. The CDR3 here is CASSLEGDSYLEQYF. For the CDR3, the DNA is TGCGCCAGCAGCTTGGAGGGGGACAGCTACCTAGAGCAGTACTTC. This rearrangement joins TRBV5-1 to TRBJ2-7, with 7 bases identical to TRBD1. After removal of 0 bases from V and 7 bases from J, the junction contained 10 bases not matched to a gene. The CDR3 is 15 amino acids. Germline V CDR1 and CDR2: SGHRS, YFSETQ.

The chain couples TRBV19 to TRBJ2-7, with TRBD2 identical over 11 bases. Germline V CDR1 and CDR2: LNHDA, SQIVND (reference sequence). With V trimmed by 3 bases and J by 4 bases, 2 bases remained unmatched. The CDR3 extends over 14 amino acids. CDR3 in amino acids: CASSILAGGYEQYF. The CDR3, as DNA: TGTGCCAGTAGTATTCTAGCGGGAGGATACGAGCAGTACTTC. Full variable domain (rest looked up from reference TRBV19 and TRBJ2-7): DGGITQSPKYLFRKEGQNVTLSCEQNLNHDAMYWYRQDPGQGLRLIYYSQIVNDFQKGDIAEGYSVSREKKESFPLTVTSAQKNPTAFYLCASSILAGGYEQYFGPGTRLTVT.

In this sample, this clone turned up once. The V and J genes are TRBV10-1 and TRBJ2-3, with 8 bases identical to TRBD2. The V gene's germline CDR1 is WNHNN and CDR2 SYGVQD (reference sequence). This CDR3 is built from 15 residues. J was trimmed by 4 bases and V by 0 bases; bases with no gene match: 3. As DNA, the CDR3 is TGCGCCAGCAGTGAGTCGATAGCGGGACCAGATACGCAGTATTTT. Its translation is CASSESIAGPDTQYF.

Only one count was recorded for this clone. The chain links TRBV25-1 to TRBJ2-2; D unclear. Germline loops: CDR1 MGHDK, CDR2 SYGVNS. The CDR3 runs 12 residues. Trimming pared 4 bases from V and 5 bases from J, leaving 5 bases between. DNA for the CDR3: TGTGCCAGCAGTGGAGGAACCGGGGAGCTGTTTTTT. Translating gives CASSGGTGELFF. The full variable domain, rest sourced from reference TRBV25-1 and TRBJ2-2, is EADIYQTPRYLVIGTGKKITLECSQTMGHDKMYWYQQDPGMELHLIHYSYGVNSTEKGDLSSESTVSRIRTEHFPLTLESARPSHTSQYLCASSGGTGELFFGEGSRLTVL.

The chain joins TRBV18 to TRBJ2-1, with a weak D call TRBD1 (5 bases). In germline, CDR1 is KGHSH, CDR2 LQKENI. Trimming took off 0 bases at V and 8 bases at J, with 8 bases between the two ends. This CDR3 contains 13 residues. CDR3 loop: CASSPPPRDEQFF. CDR3 in DNA: TGTGCCAGCTCACCACCTCCCAGGGATGAGCAGTTCTTC.